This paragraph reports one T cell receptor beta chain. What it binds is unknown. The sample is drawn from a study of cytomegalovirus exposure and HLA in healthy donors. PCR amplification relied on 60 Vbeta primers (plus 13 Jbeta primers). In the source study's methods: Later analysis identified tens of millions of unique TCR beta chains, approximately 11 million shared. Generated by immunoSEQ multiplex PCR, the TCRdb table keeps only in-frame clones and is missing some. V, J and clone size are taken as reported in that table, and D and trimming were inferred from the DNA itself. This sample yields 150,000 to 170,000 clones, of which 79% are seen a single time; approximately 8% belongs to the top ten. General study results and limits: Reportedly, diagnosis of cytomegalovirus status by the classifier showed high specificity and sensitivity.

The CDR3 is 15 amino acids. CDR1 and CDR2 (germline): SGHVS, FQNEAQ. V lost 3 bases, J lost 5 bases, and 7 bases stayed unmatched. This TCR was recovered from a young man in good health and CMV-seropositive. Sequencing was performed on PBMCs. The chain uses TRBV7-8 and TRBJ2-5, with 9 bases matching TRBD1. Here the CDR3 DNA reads TGTGCCAGCAGCTTCCCTCGGACAGGGGAGGAGACCCAGTACTTC. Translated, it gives CASSFPRTGEETQYF.